This T cell receptor beta chain was found in a study of T cells after somatic rescue of genetic block. Clones were read by immunoSEQ multiplex PCR, and TCRdb kept only the in-frame ones, dropping some. Of around 67,000 clones in the sample, roughly 88% were seen once. Germline V gives CDR1 LNHDA, CDR2 SQIVND (reference sequence). This CDR3 is built from 14 residues. V shed 2 bases and J shed 2 bases, with 9 bases lying between them. The specimen sequenced was peripheral blood mononuclear cells (PBMCs). The sequence derives from a man aged 30 to 39. The chain carries TRBV19 and TRBJ1-2; D not resolved. The CDR3 DNA reads as TGTGCCAGTAGTATACAGGTCACCAACTATGGCTACACCTTC. It is translated as CASSIQVTNYGYTF.